The next 24 T cell receptor beta chains were all read from a single sample in a study of blood T cell repertoires in COVID-19. The protocol was immunoSEQ multiplex PCR, while the TCRdb copy is restricted to in-frame clones and leaves out a portion. The sample shows fewer than 350,000 clones, 85% of them seen only once. The sample was PBMCs or T cells enriched from blood (not recorded which). The receptor set was obtained from a woman in her forties or fifties who had recovered from COVID-19.

The V gene is TRBV11-2, the J gene TRBJ2-2; 9 nucleotides line up with TRBD1. J lost 6 bases, V lost 5 bases, and 4 bases had no gene match. Germline V gene data show CDR1 as SGHAT and CDR2 as FQNNGV. The CDR3 totals 14 residues. The DNA of the CDR3 is TGTGCCAGCAGCCTGGGACAGGGAGCCGGGGAGCTGTTTTTT. It codes for CASSLGQGAGELFF.

The rearrangement joins TRBV30 to TRBJ2-5; D unclear. The CDR3 totals 13 residues. V dropped 1 base and J dropped 0 bases, with 6 bases sitting between them. Germline CDR1 is GTSNPN and CDR2 is SVGIG (reference sequence). The CDR3 spells CAWSDSNQETQYF. The CDR3 DNA sequence: TGTGCCTGGAGTGACAGTAACCAAGAGACCCAGTACTTC.

This clone was seen a single time. V usage is TRBV7-9 and J usage is TRBJ1-2, with 9 positions matching TRBD1. V dropped 8 bases and J dropped 4; count of bases not matched to a gene: 8. This CDR3 contains 14 residues. Germline V gene sequence: CDR1 SEHNR, CDR2 FQNEAQ (reference sequence). This chain's CDR3 is CASGPTGGGYGYTF. CDR3 coding DNA: TGTGCCAGCGGACCAACAGGGGGCGGCTATGGCTACACCTTC.

V and J are TRBV9 and TRBJ1-4; TRBD1 aligns across 7 bases. The germline CDR1 and CDR2 sequences are SGDLS and YYNGEE. V was clipped by 0 bases and J by 6 bases; unmatched bases: 2. This CDR3 comprises 14 residues. The DNA of the CDR3 is TGTGCCAGCAGCGTAGGACAGGGCGATGAAAAACTGTTTTTT. This encodes CASSVGQGDEKLFF.

V usage is TRBV7-3 and J usage is TRBJ1-5, with a weak D call TRBD1 (6 bases). The CDR3 has 15 amino acids. Trimming removed 2 bases at V and 5 bases at J, with 13 bases between. Germline V gives CDR1 SGHTA, CDR2 FQGTGA. CDR3 DNA: TGTGCCAGCAGCTTATCGTCAGGGGATCATCAGCCCCAGCATTTT. As protein: CASSLSSGDHQPQHF. Full variable domain (outside the CDR3, taken from reference TRBV7-3 and TRBJ1-5): GAGVSQTPSNKVTEKGKYVELRCDPISGHTALYWYRQSLGQGPEFLIYFQGTGAADDSGLPNDRFFAVRPEGSVSTLKIQRTERGDSAVYLCASSLSSGDHQPQHFGDGTRLSIL.

This chain links TRBV10-2 with TRBJ2-1; the match to TRBD2 covers 7 bases. The V gene end was trimmed by 6 bases and the J gene end by 5 bases; junction bases not matched to a gene: 7. Germline CDR1 reads WSHSY; CDR2 reads SAAADI. The CDR3 runs to 14 residues. The CDR3 nucleotides read TGCGCCAGCAGGGGACTAAGGGGCCACAATGAGCAGTTCTTC. Its protein product is CASRGLRGHNEQFF.

The chain employs TRBV10-1 and TRBJ1-5; D is unclear. V was trimmed by 5 bases and J by 4 bases, leaving 12 bases between them. Looked up from germline, CDR1 is WNHNN and CDR2 is SYGVQD (reference sequence). The length of the CDR3 is 14 residues. The CDR3 region has the DNA TGCGCCAGCAGTTATCGACGGGTAAATCAGCCCCAGCATTTT. Translation: CASSYRRVNQPQHF.

The V gene is TRBV3-1 (or the pseudogene TRBV3-2), the J gene TRBJ2-2, with D tentatively TRBD2 (6 bases). The CDR3 contains 13 residues. Germline V gene data show CDR1 as LGHDT and CDR2 as YNNKEL (reference sequence). Trimming cost V 5 bases and J 5 bases, with 9 bases left between them. The CDR3 sequence is CASSSSVTGELFF. The CDR3 nucleotides read TGTGCCAGCAGCTCTAGCGTGACCGGGGAGCTGTTTTTT.

CDR3: CSVGAAKAGDTEAFF. CDR3 DNA sequence: TGCAGCGTGGGGGCTGCTAAAGCAGGGGACACTGAAGCTTTCTTT. The chain recombines TRBV29-1 with TRBJ1-1; a possible D gene is TRBD1 (6 bases). The germline gives CDR1 SQVTM, CDR2 ANQGSEA. The CDR3 is 15 residues long. V lost 6 bases and J lost 3, with 20 bases in between.

This chain joins TRBV30 and TRBJ1-5, with TRBD1 matching 10 bases. J was trimmed by 4 bases and V by 0 bases; bases with no gene match: 9. The germline CDR1 and CDR2 sequences are GTSNPN and SVGIG (reference sequence). There are 17 residues in the CDR3. The CDR3 is CAWSVSRTGGKNQPQHF. The CDR3, as DNA: TGTGCCTGGAGTGTATCCCGGACAGGGGGTAAAAATCAGCCCCAGCATTTT.

The chain uses TRBV18 and TRBJ1-1; D is possibly TRBD1 (6 bases). The V end lost 2 bases, the J end lost 3 bases, and 10 bases lay between the germline ends. The CDR3 extends over 14 amino acids. From germline, CDR1 is KGHSH and CDR2 LQKENI. This CDR3 reads CASSPGQPDTEAFF. As DNA, the CDR3 is TGTGCCAGCTCACCAGGACAGCCAGACACTGAAGCTTTCTTT.

V gene TRBV4-1 combines with J gene TRBJ1-5; D gene uncertain. Trimming took off 0 bases at V and 5 bases at J, with 5 bases between the two ends. Germline CDR1 MGHRA, CDR2 YSYEKL. This CDR3 is built from 13 residues. CDR3 region: CASSQDHYQPQHF. The CDR3 DNA follows: TGCGCCAGCAGCCAAGATCATTATCAGCCCCAGCATTTT.

The chain recombines TRBV7-6 with TRBJ2-1; 9 positions agree with TRBD2. CDR3 size: 15 residues. Germline CDR1 reads SGHVS; CDR2 reads FNYEAQ. Germline trimming cut 5 bases from V and 9 bases from J; bases unmatched to any gene: 11. Here the CDR3 DNA reads TGTGCCAGCAGCCCCGGGACTAGCCCTATCCTTGAGCAGTTCTTC. It encodes CASSPGTSPILEQFF.

The V call is TRBV5-1, the J call TRBJ2-1; TRBD1 matches 7 bases. Germline trimming cut 5 bases from V and 3 bases from J; bases unmatched to any gene: 20. Germline CDR1 reads SGHRS; CDR2 reads YFSETQ. The CDR3 sequence is 19 residues long. CDR3: CASSRQGGLSRTRYNEQFF. The CDR3 DNA sequence: TGCGCCAGCAGTAGACAGGGCGGGCTATCAAGGACCCGCTACAATGAGCAGTTCTTC.

The rearrangement uses TRBV5-6 and TRBJ2-7; D might be TRBD2 (5 bases). There are 14 residues in the CDR3. Trimming removed 0 bases from V and 3 bases from J, with 10 bases in between. Germline V gene lookup returns CDR1 SGHDT and CDR2 YYEEEE. The CDR3 coding sequence is TGTGCCAGCAGCTTGGAAGGACTGGTCTACGAGCAGTACTTC. This gives the protein CASSLEGLVYEQYF.

This clone was seen a single time. The chain links TRBV9 to TRBJ1-2; the D gene is possibly TRBD1 (5 bases). Germline CDR1 is SGDLS and CDR2 is YYNGEE. Trimming left V 0 bases short and J 0 bases short, with 9 bases between. The length of the CDR3 is 15 residues. The CDR3: CASSVAQGTNYGYTF. The CDR3 bases are TGTGCCAGCAGCGTAGCGCAGGGAACTAACTATGGCTACACCTTC. Together with reference TRBV9 and TRBJ1-2, the CDR3 gives the full variable domain: DSGVTQTPKHLITATGQRVTLRCSPRSGDLSVYWYQQSLDQGLQFLIQYYNGEERAKGNILERFSAQQFPDLHSELNLSSLELGDSALYFCASSVAQGTNYGYTFGSGTRLTVV.

The chain joins TRBV5-1 to TRBJ1-5; D is perhaps TRBD1 (6 bases). Germline V gene data show CDR1 as SGHRS and CDR2 as YFSETQ. This CDR3 has 18 amino acids. The V end was cut by 1 base, the J end by 1 base, with 18 bases between. Here the CDR3 reads CASSLSPISGGSNQPQHF. The CDR3 DNA is TGCGCCAGCAGCTTGTCCCCAATTTCGGGGGGCAGCAATCAGCCCCAGCATTTT.

J is TRBJ2-7 and V is TRBV18; 9 nucleotides agree with TRBD1. CDR3 size: 15 residues. Germline values: CDR1 KGHSH, CDR2 LQKENI. The junction had 11 bases not matched to a gene; V was cut back by 6 bases and J by 5 bases. The DNA for the CDR3 is TGTGCCAGCTCGCACCTCCCGGACAGGGGCAACGAGCAGTACTTC. Protein: CASSHLPDRGNEQYF.

The gene calls are TRBV7-9 and TRBJ1-2; 7 bases map to TRBD1. The germline gives CDR1 SEHNR, CDR2 FQNEAQ (reference sequence). This CDR3 has 15 amino acids. J gave up 2 bases and V 7 bases, and 10 bases lay outside the gene matches. DNA for the CDR3: TGTGCCAGCACTCAGGAGGGACAGAAAAACTATGGCTACACCTTC. Translating gives CASTQEGQKNYGYTF. The full variable domain, completed using reference TRBV7-9 and TRBJ1-2, is DTGVSQNPRHKITKRGQNVTFRCDPISEHNRLYWYRQTLGQGPEFLTYFQNEAQLEKSRLLSDRFSAERPKGSFSTLEIQRTEQGDSAMYLCASTQEGQKNYGYTFGSGTRLTVV.

The count of this clone is one. The V and J genes are TRBV28 and TRBJ1-1; 11 nucleotides agree with TRBD1. Germline CDR1 is MDHEN and CDR2 is SYDVKM. The CDR3 has 14 residues. Unmatched junction bases numbered 9, after V lost 6 bases and J lost 9 bases. The CDR3 DNA sequence: TGTGCCAGCAGCCGCGGACAGGGGGCATTTCAAGCTTTCTTT. It specifies CASSRGQGAFQAFF.

The V call is TRBV2, the J call TRBJ2-1; D is perhaps TRBD2 (6 bases). Trimming cost V 5 bases and J 7 bases, with 12 bases left between them. The germline gives CDR1 SNHLY, CDR2 FYNNEI. CDR3 length: 13 amino acids. The chain's CDR3 is CASSLTSTNEQFF. As DNA, the CDR3 is TGTGCCAGCAGTTTAACTAGCACTAATGAGCAGTTCTTC.

The J gene is TRBJ1-5, the V gene TRBV10-3; D gene uncertain. V lost 10 bases to trimming and J lost 1 base, with 14 bases between them. The CDR3 sequence is 14 residues long. Per germline, CDR1 ENHRY and CDR2 SYGVKD. The CDR3 loop reads CATSTEFSNQPQHF. In nucleotides, the CDR3 is TGTGCCACCTCAACAGAGTTCAGCAATCAGCCCCAGCATTTT.

This clone was found a few times. The rearrangement joins TRBV7-2 to TRBJ1-1, with a weak D call TRBD1 (5 bases). V lost 1 base, J lost 7 bases, and 10 bases lay in between. CDR1 is SGHTA and CDR2 is FQGNSA in the germline V gene. This CDR3 comprises 13 residues. Here the CDR3 DNA reads TGTGCCAGCAGCTTAGGGGTCAGGGATGAAGCTTTCTTT. Translating gives CASSLGVRDEAFF.

The chain combines TRBV25-1 with TRBJ2-5, with TRBD2 identical over 12 bases. This CDR3 is built from 15 residues. V lost 4 bases and J lost 4; bases outside the gene matches: 4. Germline assignment: CDR1 MGHDK and CDR2 SYGVNS. The chain's CDR3 is CASSVGLAGTETQYF. DNA for the CDR3: TGTGCCAGCAGTGTTGGACTAGCGGGAACAGAGACCCAGTACTTC.